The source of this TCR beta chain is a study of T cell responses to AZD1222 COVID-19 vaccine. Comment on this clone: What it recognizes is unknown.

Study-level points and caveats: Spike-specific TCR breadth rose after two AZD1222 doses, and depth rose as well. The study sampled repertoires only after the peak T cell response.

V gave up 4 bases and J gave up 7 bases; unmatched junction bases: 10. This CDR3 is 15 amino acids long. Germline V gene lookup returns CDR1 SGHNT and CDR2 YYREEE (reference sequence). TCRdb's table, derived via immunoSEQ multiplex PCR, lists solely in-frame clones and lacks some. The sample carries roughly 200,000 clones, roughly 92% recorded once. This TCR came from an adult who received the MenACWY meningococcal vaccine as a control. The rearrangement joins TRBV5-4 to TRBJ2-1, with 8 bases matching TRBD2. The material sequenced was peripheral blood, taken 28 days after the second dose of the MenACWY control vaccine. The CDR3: CASSPGRGGKNEQFF. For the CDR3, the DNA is TGTGCCAGCAGCCCGGGACGGGGGGGTAAAAATGAGCAGTTCTTC.